The subject of this entry is one T cell receptor (beta chain). Its specific antigen is unknown. No base quality information exists; no much larger clone differs at one position. The sample is drawn from a study of blood T cell repertoires in COVID-19 (dated by TCRdb to about 2020). A note on the overall study: Collaborator samples came from the United States, Italy and Spain and covered acute and convalescent phases of COVID-19. Samples came from the ongoing ImmuneRACE study (first 160 participants) plus 1,254 subjects from 6 global collaborators. Sample metadata almost always included a de-identified subject ID, COVID-19 status, age in years and sex. The repertoires were released in a freely available public database intended as a resource for research on the immune response to SARS-CoV-2. HLA class I and class II types, where available, came from metadata supplied by the sample provider rather than from assay-based typing. Subjects who had been exposed to COVID-19, were actively infected with it, or had recovered from it provided the deeply sampled blood TCRbeta repertoires that made up the dataset. The prospective study material was composed of cDNA or gDNA derived from T cells, B-cell-depleted T cells, or PBMCs.

Study-wide findings and limitations: The amount of clinical and demographic metadata varied by source and participant and was provided uncurated.

Participants in the prospective study were enrolled through a virtual design, were aged 18 to 89 years, and lived in roughly 26 United States geographic areas. In the prospective study, participants were assigned to cohorts based on the clinical history participants reported in a screening survey and a study questionnaire. In the prospective study, whole blood, serum and a nasopharyngeal or oropharyngeal swab were collected from each participant by mobile phlebotomists. Additional blood draws and questionnaires over an approximately two-month period could optionally be provided by prospective study participants. Before DNA extraction, prospective study blood samples were shipped either frozen or at room temperature. TCRbeta CDR3 regions were amplified from genomic DNA using the immunoSEQ Assay, a bias-controlled multiplex PCR. In the source study's methods: Within the assay, amplification of reference gene primers was used to estimate how many nucleated cells each sample contained. Sequence reads were collapsed and filtered to measure the absolute abundance of every unique TCRbeta CDR3 rearrangement. For each sample, productive Simpson clonality was calculated by taking the square root of Simpson's diversity index across productive rearrangements. Imported from immuneACCESS, the table was reduced by TCRdb to in-frame sequences with V and J called. These copies leave out some clones; in studies compared against another copy, an unresolved V gene accounts for under half, and the cause of the remainder is not known. That table supplies the V and J calls and clone size; D and trimming were determined from the DNA. Present in this sample are about 200,000 clones, 86% of which were seen just once. The ten largest clones capture 3% to 4% of the sample.

There are 15 amino acids in the CDR3, from cysteine to phenylalanine inclusive. Of all the DNA, just the CDR3 is kept, 45 bases in frame from base 1. CDR1 and CDR2 are drawn from the germline V gene: MDHEN, SYDVKM. V and J are truncated by 6 bases and 3 bases respectively, leaving an intervening sequence of 12 bases. Recombination connected TRBV28 to TRBJ1-6; TRBD1 is possibly the D segment (5 matching bases). This TCR derives from a woman between 40 and 50 years old with acute COVID-19. The specimen was PBMCs or T cells enriched from blood (not recorded which). The CDR3 reads CASSFGGSYNSPLHF. The nucleotide sequence is TGTGCCAGCAGCTTCGGGGGAAGCTATAATTCACCCCTCCACTTT.